These T cell receptor beta chains were read from a single sample in a study of T cells in Graves' hyperthyroidism and ophthalmopathy. TCRdb recomputed calls from the multiplex PCR reads with MiXCR, one row per CDR3 protein. The data contain about 280,000 distinct CDR3 sequences, less than 30% of them singletons. Sequenced: blood. The receptors derive from a man aged 40-49 years with Graves' hyperthyroidism that later progressed to Graves' ophthalmopathy. CDR3s include the opening cysteine and the closing phenylalanine or tryptophan. Fields, in order: D gene, J gene, clone size, V gene, CDR3 protein, CDR3 DNA. A D gene is named only where the DNA matches it firmly. Not all rows give a size; the values are once, few, many and, for expanded clones, a class.

>TRBD2|TRBJ2-7|many|TRBV25-1
CASSEGGRVQYF
TGTGCCAGCAGTGAAGGGGGGAGGGTGCAGTACTTC
>TRBD1|TRBJ1-2|many|TRBV5-1
CASSTGQADYGYTF
TGCGCCAGCAGCACGGGACAGGCGGACTATGGCTACACCTTC
>.|TRBJ2-2|many|TRBV20-1
CSASQTSIGELFF
TGCAGTGCTAGCCAAACTAGCATCGGGGAGCTGTTTTTT
>TRBD1|TRBJ1-2|many|TRBV7-9
CASSLQGEGYTF
TGTGCCAGCAGCCTACAGGGGGAGGGCTACACCTTC
>.|TRBJ2-7|.|TRBV6-1
CASSIVGNAYEQYF
TGTGCCAGCAGTATCGTGGGAAACGCCTACGAGCAGTACTTC
>TRBD2|TRBJ2-7|many|TRBV30
CAWSPSGRDEQYF
TGTGCCTGGAGTCCGAGCGGGAGAGACGAGCAGTACTTC
>.|TRBJ1-2|many|TRBV19
CASKGGWRLNYGYTF
TGTGCCAGTAAGGGGGGTTGGCGACTCAACTATGGCTACACCTTC
>TRBD2|TRBJ2-7|many|TRBV20-1
CSAQLRTSGSYEQYF
TGCAGTGCTCAACTTCGGACTAGCGGGTCCTACGAGCAGTACTTC
>.|TRBJ1-1|many|TRBV19
CASSIPGSTGAFF
TGTGCCAGTAGTATACCAGGGAGCACTGGCGCTTTCTTT
>.|TRBJ1-1|many|TRBV7-6
CASSSGISEAFF
TGTGCCAGCAGCTCCGGGATCTCTGAAGCTTTCTTT
>TRBD2|TRBJ2-5|.|TRBV6-2/TRBV6-3
CASSYPAGGSPQETQYF
TGTGCCAGCAGTTACCCGGCGGGCGGGAGTCCCCAAGAGACCCAGTACTTC
>TRBD2|TRBJ2-7|many|TRBV19
CASSITSGNEQYF
TGTGCCAGTAGTATTACTAGCGGGAACGAGCAGTACTTC
>TRBD1|TRBJ2-7|.|TRBV3-1
CASSQGGTGDNEQYF
TGTGCCAGCAGCCAAGGGGGGACAGGGGATAACGAGCAGTACTTC
>.|TRBJ2-7|many|TRBV2
CASSGARRTGQDF
TGTGCCAGCAGTGGCGCCCGGAGGACGGGGCAGGACTTC
>TRBD1|TRBJ1-2|few|TRBV20-1
CSASAPFPGQGDYGYTF
TGCAGTGCTAGCGCGCCGTTTCCGGGACAGGGGGACTATGGCTACACCTTC
>.|TRBJ1-1|few|TRBV6-2/TRBV6-3
CASSSGPMVTEAFF
TGTGCCAGCAGCTCAGGACCGATGGTCACTGAAGCTTTCTTT
>.|TRBJ2-7|many|TRBV30
CAWSTSGSSYEQYF
TGTGCCTGGAGTACATCTGGGTCCTCCTACGAGCAGTACTTC
>.|TRBJ1-1|few|TRBV6-4
CASSRRTEAFF
TGTGCCAGCAGTAGGAGGACTGAAGCTTTCTTT
>TRBD1|TRBJ1-2|many|TRBV18
CASSPPGQSYGYTF
TGTGCCAGCTCACCCCCGGGACAGAGTTATGGCTACACCTTC
>.|TRBJ1-1|many|TRBV5-1
CASSFQSEAFF
TGCGCCAGCAGCTTTCAGTCTGAAGCTTTCTTT
>TRBD2|TRBJ2-5|many|TRBV2
CASISTSGETQYF
TGTGCCAGCATTAGCACTAGCGGAGAGACCCAGTACTTC
>.|TRBJ1-5|.|TRBV7-2
CASSPQGGYQPQHF
TGTGCCAGCAGCCCACAGGGAGGGTATCAGCCCCAGCATTTT
>TRBD2|TRBJ2-7|many|TRBV13
CASSLSGRLLGEQYF
TGTGCCAGCAGCCTTAGCGGGAGGCTTCTGGGGGAGCAGTACTTC
>.|TRBJ1-1|many|TRBV18
CASSPVAGSGDKAFF
TGTGCCAGCTCACCAGTCGCAGGGTCCGGAGATAAAGCTTTCTTT
>.|TRBJ1-1|many|TRBV28
CASSLWPRVPEAFF
TGTGCCAGCAGTTTGTGGCCAAGGGTCCCTGAAGCTTTCTTT
>TRBD1|TRBJ2-5|many|TRBV2
CASIWTGPETQYF
TGTGCCAGCATTTGGACAGGTCCCGAGACCCAGTACTTC
>.|TRBJ1-1|many|TRBV3-1
CASSPSPHFSHF
TGTGCCAGCAGCCCATCCCCCCATTTCAGCCACTTT
>.|TRBJ2-7|many|TRBV15
CATSREEGFYEQYF
TGTGCCACCAGCAGAGAGGAAGGGTTCTACGAGCAGTACTTC
>TRBD2|TRBJ2-7|.|TRBV29-1
CSVVSGSAFYEQYF
TGCAGCGTCGTTAGCGGGAGTGCTTTCTACGAGCAGTACTTC
>TRBD1|TRBJ1-2|.|TRBV6-1
CASNPTGRTNYGYTF
TGTGCCAGCAACCCGACAGGGAGGACCAACTATGGCTACACCTTC
>.|TRBJ2-7|many|TRBV29-1
CSVLPWGQASYEQYF
TGCAGCGTCCTTCCCTGGGGGCAAGCTTCCTACGAGCAGTACTTC
>.|TRBJ1-2|.|TRBV20-1
CSARDQAQVYGYTF
TGCAGTGCTAGAGATCAGGCGCAGGTCTATGGCTACACCTTC
>.|TRBJ1-1|few|TRBV6-5
CASSYWEGNAEAFF
TGTGCCAGCAGTTACTGGGAGGGTAACGCTGAAGCTTTCTTT
>.|TRBJ2-5|many|TRBV6-5
CASSYSMGTQYF
TGTGCCAGCAGTTACTCTATGGGGACCCAGTACTTC
>TRBD2|TRBJ2-2|many|TRBV9
CASSTRTSGKGSTGELFF
TGTGCCAGCAGCACTAGGACTAGCGGGAAGGGTAGCACCGGGGAGCTGTTTTTT
>.|TRBJ1-2|.|TRBV19
CASSLWRATDGYTF
TGTGCCAGTAGTCTTTGGAGGGCCACAGATGGCTACACCTTC
>.|TRBJ2-5|many|TRBV7-9
CASRQLGETQYF
TGTGCCAGCAGACAACTGGGGGAGACCCAGTACTTC
>.|TRBJ2-3|many|TRBV7-9
CASSLVDTQYF
TGTGCCAGCAGCTTAGTCGATACGCAGTATTTT
>.|TRBJ2-7|.|TRBV28
CGSLQGASSYEQYF
TGTGGCAGTCTACAGGGCGCAAGCTCCTACGAGCAGTACTTC
>.|TRBJ1-5|.|TRBV20-1
CSAQMSNQPQHF
TGCAGTGCTCAAATGAGCAATCAGCCCCAGCATTTT
>TRBD1|TRBJ2-5|.|TRBV12-3/TRBV12-4
CASSSRDRNVLETQYF
TGTGCCAGCAGTTCCCGGGACAGGAACGTGTTGGAGACCCAGTACTTC
>TRBD1|TRBJ2-2|many|TRBV30
CAWSPSPGQGSGELFF
TGTGCCTGGAGTCCTTCCCCGGGACAGGGGTCCGGGGAGCTGTTTTTT